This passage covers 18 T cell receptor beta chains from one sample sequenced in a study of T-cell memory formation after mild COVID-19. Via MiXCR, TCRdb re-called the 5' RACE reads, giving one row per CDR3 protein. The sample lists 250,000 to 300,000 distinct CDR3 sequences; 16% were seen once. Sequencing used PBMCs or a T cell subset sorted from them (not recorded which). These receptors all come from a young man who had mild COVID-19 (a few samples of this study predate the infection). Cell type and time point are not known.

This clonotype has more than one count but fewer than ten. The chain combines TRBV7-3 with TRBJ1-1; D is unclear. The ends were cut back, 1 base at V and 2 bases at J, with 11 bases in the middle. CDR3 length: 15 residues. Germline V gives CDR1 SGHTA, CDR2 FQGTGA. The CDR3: CASSLNRDTNTEAFF. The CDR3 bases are TGTGCCAGCAGCTTAAACCGGGATACCAACACTGAAGCTTTCTTT.

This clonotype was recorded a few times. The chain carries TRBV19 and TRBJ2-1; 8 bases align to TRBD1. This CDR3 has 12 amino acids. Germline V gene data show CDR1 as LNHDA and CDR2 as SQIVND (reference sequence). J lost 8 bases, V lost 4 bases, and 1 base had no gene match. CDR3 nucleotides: TGTGCCAGTAGTACCAGGGGGCATGAGCAGTTCTTC. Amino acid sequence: CASSTRGHEQFF.

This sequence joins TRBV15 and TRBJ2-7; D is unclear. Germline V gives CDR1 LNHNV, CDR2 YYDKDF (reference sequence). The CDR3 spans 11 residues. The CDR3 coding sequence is TGTGCCGCCAGAGAGTGGTACGAGCAGTACGTC. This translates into CAAREWYEQYV.

Here the CDR3 reads CSASETSRLSYEQYF. CDR3 coding DNA: TGCAGTGCTAGTGAGACTAGCCGGCTTTCCTACGAGCAGTACTTC. The chain employs TRBV20-1 and TRBJ2-7, with TRBD2 identical over 7 bases. V was clipped by 3 bases and J by 1 base; unmatched bases: 9. Per germline, CDR1 DFQATT and CDR2 SNEGSKA (reference sequence). The CDR3 length is 15 residues.

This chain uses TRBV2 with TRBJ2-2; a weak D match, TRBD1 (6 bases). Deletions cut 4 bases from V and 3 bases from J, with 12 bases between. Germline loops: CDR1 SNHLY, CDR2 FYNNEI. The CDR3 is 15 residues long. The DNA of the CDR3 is TGTGCCAGCAGTGGACCGGGACACCACACCGGGGAGCTGTTTTTT. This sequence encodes CASSGPGHHTGELFF.

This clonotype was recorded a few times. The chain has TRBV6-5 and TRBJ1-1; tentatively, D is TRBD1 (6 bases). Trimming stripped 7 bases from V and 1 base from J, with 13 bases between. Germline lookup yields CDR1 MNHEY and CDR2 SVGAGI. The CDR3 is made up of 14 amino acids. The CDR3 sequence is CASTSTGPNTEAFF. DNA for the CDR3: TGTGCCAGCACTTCGACAGGTCCGAACACTGAAGCTTTCTTT.

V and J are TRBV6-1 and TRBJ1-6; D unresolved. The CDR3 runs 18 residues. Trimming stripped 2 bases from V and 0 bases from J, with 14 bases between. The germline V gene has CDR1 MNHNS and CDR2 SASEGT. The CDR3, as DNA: TGTGCCAGCAGTGAACATCCCATCCGAAGCTCCTATAATTCACCCCTCCACTTT. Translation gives CASSEHPIRSSYNSPLHF.

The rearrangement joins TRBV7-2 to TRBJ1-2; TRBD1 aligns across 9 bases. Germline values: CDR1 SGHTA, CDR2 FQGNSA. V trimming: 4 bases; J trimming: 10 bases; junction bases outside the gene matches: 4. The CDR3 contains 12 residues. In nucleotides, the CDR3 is TGTGCCAGCAGCTGGACAGGGGATGTCTACACCTTC. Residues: CASSWTGDVYTF.

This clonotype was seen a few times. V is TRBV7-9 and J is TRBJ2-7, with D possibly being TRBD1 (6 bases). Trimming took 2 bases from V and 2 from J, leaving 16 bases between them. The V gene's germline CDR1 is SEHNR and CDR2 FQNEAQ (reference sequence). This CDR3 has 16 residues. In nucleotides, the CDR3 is TGTGCCAGCAGCTTAAGTTCAGGGGCCCTTACCTACGAGCAGTACTTC. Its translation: CASSLSSGALTYEQYF.

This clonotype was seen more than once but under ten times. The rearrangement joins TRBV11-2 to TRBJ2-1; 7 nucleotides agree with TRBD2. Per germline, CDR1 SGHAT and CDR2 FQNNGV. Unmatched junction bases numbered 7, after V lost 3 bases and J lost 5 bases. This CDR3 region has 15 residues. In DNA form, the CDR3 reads TGTGCCAGCAGCTTGTCGCGGGGGAGCCACAATGAGCAGTTCTTC. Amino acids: CASSLSRGSHNEQFF.

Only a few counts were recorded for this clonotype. The CDR3 DNA reads TGTGCCTGGAGTTTGGGATTTGGCAATCAGCCCCAGCATTTT. This codes for CAWSLGFGNQPQHF. The V call is TRBV30, the J call TRBJ1-5; D call uncertain. The V end was cut by 2 bases, the J end by 2 bases, with 10 bases between. This CDR3 is 14 amino acids long. Germline-derived CDR1 and CDR2 are GTSNPN and SVGIG (reference sequence).

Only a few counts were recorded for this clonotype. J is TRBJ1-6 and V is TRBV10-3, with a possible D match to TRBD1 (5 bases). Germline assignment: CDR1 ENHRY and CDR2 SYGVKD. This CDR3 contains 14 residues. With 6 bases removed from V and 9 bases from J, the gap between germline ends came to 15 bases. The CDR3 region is CAISDSPVGSPLHF. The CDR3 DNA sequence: TGTGCCATCAGCGACAGTCCGGTGGGTTCACCCCTCCACTTT.

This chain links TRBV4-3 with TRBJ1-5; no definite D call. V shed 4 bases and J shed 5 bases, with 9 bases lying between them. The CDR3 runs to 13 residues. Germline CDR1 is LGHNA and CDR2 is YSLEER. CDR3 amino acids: CASSRGRDQPQHF. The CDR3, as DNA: TGCGCCAGCAGCCGCGGCAGAGATCAGCCCCAGCATTTT.

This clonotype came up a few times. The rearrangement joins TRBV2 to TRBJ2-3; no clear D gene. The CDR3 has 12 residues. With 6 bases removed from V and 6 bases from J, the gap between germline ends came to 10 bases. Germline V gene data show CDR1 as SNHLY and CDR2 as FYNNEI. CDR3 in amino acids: CASRQSIDTQYF. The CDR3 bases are TGTGCCAGCAGGCAGTCCATTGATACGCAGTATTTT.

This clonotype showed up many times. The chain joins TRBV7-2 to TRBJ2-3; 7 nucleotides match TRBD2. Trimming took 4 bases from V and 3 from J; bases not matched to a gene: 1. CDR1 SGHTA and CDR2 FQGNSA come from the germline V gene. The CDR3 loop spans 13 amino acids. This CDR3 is CASSWGGTDTQYF. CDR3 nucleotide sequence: TGTGCCAGCAGCTGGGGGGGAACAGATACGCAGTATTTT.

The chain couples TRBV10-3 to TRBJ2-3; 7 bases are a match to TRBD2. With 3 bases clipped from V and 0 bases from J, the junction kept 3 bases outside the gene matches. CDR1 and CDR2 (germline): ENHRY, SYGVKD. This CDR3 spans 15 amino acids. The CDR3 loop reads CAISDPGGSTDTQYF. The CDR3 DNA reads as TGTGCCATCAGTGACCCGGGGGGAAGCACAGATACGCAGTATTTT.

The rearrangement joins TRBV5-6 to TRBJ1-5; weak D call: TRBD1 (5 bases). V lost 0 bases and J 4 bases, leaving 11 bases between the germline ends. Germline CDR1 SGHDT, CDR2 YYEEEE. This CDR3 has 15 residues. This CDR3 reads CASSLGPGVNQPQHF. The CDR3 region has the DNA TGTGCCAGCAGCTTGGGGCCGGGGGTTAATCAGCCCCAGCATTTT.

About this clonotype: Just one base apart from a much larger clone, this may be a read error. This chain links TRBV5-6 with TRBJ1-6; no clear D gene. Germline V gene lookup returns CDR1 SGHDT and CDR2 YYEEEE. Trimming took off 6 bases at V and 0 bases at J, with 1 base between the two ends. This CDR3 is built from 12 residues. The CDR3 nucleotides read TGTGCCAGCACCTCCTATAATTCACCCCTCCACTTT. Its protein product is CASTSYNSPLHF.